The 12 T cell receptor beta chains below all came from one sample that was sequenced in a study of CD8 T cells in ankylosing spondylitis. TCRdb re-called the 5' RACE reads with MiXCR, one entry per CDR3 protein. The table lists 39,000 or so distinct CDR3 sequences, about 9.3% of them singletons. Sample: blood, either unsorted or a sorted T cell fraction (not recorded which). These receptor sequences come from a male donor with ankylosing spondylitis or in good health (not recorded which).

This clonotype was observed many times. The rearrangement uses TRBV5-1 and TRBJ2-7; D unclear. The CDR3 contains 14 residues. The V and J ends lost 0 bases and 0 bases respectively, with 7 bases between them. The germline V gene has CDR1 SGHRS and CDR2 YFSETQ. CDR3 region: CASSLAGSSYEQYF. CDR3 nucleotides: TGCGCCAGCAGCTTGGCCGGCAGCTCCTACGAGCAGTACTTC.

This clonotype has ten or more counts. The V gene is TRBV5-1, the J gene TRBJ2-1; 12 bases align to TRBD2. This CDR3 has 17 residues. The V segment lost 4 bases and the J segment 4 bases; nucleotides outside the gene matches: 9. Germline-derived CDR1 and CDR2 are SGHRS and YFSETQ. The CDR3 loop is CASSLSLAGGWYNEQFF. Written as DNA, the CDR3 is TGCGCCAGCAGCCTCAGCCTAGCGGGAGGGTGGTACAATGAGCAGTTCTTC.

This clonotype has a count of ten or more. The V call is TRBV4-1, the J call TRBJ1-5; no firm D call. V lost 3 bases and J lost 1, with 7 bases in between. The germline V gene encodes CDR1 MGHRA and CDR2 YSYEKL. The CDR3 loop spans 14 amino acids. CDR3 nucleotide sequence: TGCGCCAGCAGCCACGAAGCCAGCAATCAGCCCCAGCATTTT. Its translation: CASSHEASNQPQHF.

This clonotype appeared many times. This chain joins TRBV7-8 and TRBJ2-1, with 9 bases that match TRBD2. The CDR3 contains 16 residues. Germline assignment: CDR1 SGHVS and CDR2 FQNEAQ. Trimming took 4 bases from V and 8 from J; bases not matched to a gene: 12. CDR3 bases: TGTGCCAGCAGCTCGGGGTTAGTAGCGGGAGACGATGAGCAGTTCTTC. Translating it yields CASSSGLVAGDDEQFF.

This clonotype was counted at least ten times. The J gene is TRBJ2-3, the V gene TRBV20-1, with 9 nucleotides matching TRBD2. V lost 3 bases to trimming and J lost 0 bases; unmatched junction nucleotides: 7. The CDR3 is made up of 16 amino acids. Germline-derived CDR1 and CDR2 are DFQATT and SNEGSKA (reference sequence). The CDR3 protein is CSASVGLAPSTDTQYF. The CDR3 DNA sequence: TGCAGTGCTAGTGTAGGACTAGCGCCTAGCACAGATACGCAGTATTTT.

This clonotype was recorded many times. The rearrangement joins TRBV12-3 or TRBV12-4 to TRBJ2-5; no definite D call. V gave up 3 bases and J gave up 3 bases, with 2 bases separating them. This CDR3 has 11 residues. In DNA form, the CDR3 reads TGTGCCAGCAGTTTGGAAGAGACCCAGTACTTC. Protein: CASSLEETQYF.

The chain combines TRBV25-1 with TRBJ2-1, with 8 bases matching TRBD1. The CDR3 runs 16 residues. Germline lookup yields CDR1 MGHDK and CDR2 SYGVNS. With V trimmed by 4 bases and J by 6 bases, 11 bases remained unmatched. CDR3 residues: CASSGPGTGGINEQFF. CDR3 in DNA: TGTGCCAGCAGTGGTCCCGGGACAGGAGGGATCAATGAGCAGTTCTTC.

This clonotype occurred many times. V and J are TRBV20-1 and TRBJ2-1; 11 bases fit TRBD2. The CDR3 has 13 amino acids. Germline CDR1 and CDR2: DFQATT and SNEGSKA (reference sequence). Here the CDR3 DNA reads TGCAGCCCGGGACTAGCGGAAACGGGTGAGCAGTTCTTC. Translating it yields CSPGLAETGEQFF.

This clonotype has ten or more counts. The J gene is TRBJ2-7, the V gene TRBV5-1; D is tentatively TRBD1 or TRBD2 (6 bases each). CDR1 and CDR2 from the germline V gene are SGHRS and YFSETQ. The length of the CDR3 is 15 residues. Trimming pared 0 bases from V and 3 bases from J, leaving 13 bases between. CDR3 bases: TGCGCCAGCAGCTTGGGAGGGGGGCAGAACTACGAGCAGTACTTC. This gives the protein CASSLGGGQNYEQYF.

This clonotype was counted many times. The rearrangement joins TRBV18 to TRBJ2-7; 14 bases are shared with TRBD2. The CDR3 spans 15 residues. Germline V gives CDR1 KGHSH, CDR2 LQKENI. Trimming at V came to 2 bases and at J to 5 bases, leaving 2 bases not matched to a gene. The CDR3 protein is CASSPSGLAGDEQYF. In DNA, the CDR3 is TGTGCCAGCTCACCATCGGGACTAGCGGGGGACGAGCAGTACTTC.

This clonotype showed up many times. This chain joins TRBV6-1 and TRBJ2-5; 8 bases are shared with TRBD1. V trimming: 6 bases; J trimming: 4 bases; junction bases outside the gene matches: 10. Per germline, CDR1 MNHNS and CDR2 SASEGT. The CDR3 totals 15 residues. The CDR3 protein is CASSRGQGLPETQYF. The DNA of the CDR3 is TGTGCCAGCAGCCGAGGACAGGGCCTCCCAGAGACCCAGTACTTC.

This clonotype was counted ten times or more. This chain connects TRBV7-2 to TRBJ2-1; 8 bases align to TRBD2. Germline-derived CDR1 and CDR2 are SGHTA and FQGNSA. This CDR3 contains 16 residues. J lost 2 bases, V lost 1 base, and 4 bases had no gene match. CDR3 residues: CASSLVAGGTYNEQFF. The CDR3 region has the DNA TGTGCCAGCAGCTTAGTCGCGGGAGGTACCTACAATGAGCAGTTCTTC.